Listed below are T cell receptor beta chains from one sample, sequenced in a study of T cell responses to AZD1222 COVID-19 vaccine. Sequenced by immunoSEQ multiplex PCR; TCRdb stores in-frame clones only, minus some. The sample has 100,000 to 150,000 clones, around 87% seen once. This specimen was peripheral blood, taken on day 0 of AZD1222 vaccination. These receptors all stem from an adult in good health. Both conserved end residues are part of each CDR3. A D gene is named only where the DNA matches it firmly. Expanded clones are given a class, and other clones once, few, many or no size at all.

d_gene,j_gene,abundance,v_gene,CDR3nt,CDR3aa
NA,TRBJ2-2,NA,TRBV11-3,TGTGCCAGCAGCAAGGGAGCGAACACCGGGGAGCTGTTTTTT,CASSKGANTGELFF
TRBD1,TRBJ2-3,NA,TRBV13,TGTGCCAGCAGATACACAGGGGCGAAGTCAGATACGCAGTATTTT,CASRYTGAKSDTQYF
TRBD1,TRBJ1-4,NA,TRBV4-3,TGCGCCAGCAGCCAAGGACAGGGGGCGTTTGAAAAACTGTTTTTT,CASSQGQGAFEKLFF
NA,TRBJ1-1,NA,TRBV18,TGTGCCAGCTCACCCATCCTAGGGAGGGGGAACACTGAAGCTTTCTTT,CASSPILGRGNTEAFF
TRBD1,TRBJ1-4,few,TRBV5-1,TGCGCCAGCAGCTTCAGGACAGGGGTTGAAAAACTGTTTTTT,CASSFRTGVEKLFF
NA,TRBJ1-6,NA,TRBV10-3,TGTGCCATCAGTGAGTCCTATTTACCAGTGGATAATTCACCCCTCCACTTT,CAISESYLPVDNSPLHF
NA,TRBJ1-1,NA,TRBV6-1,TGTGCCAGCAGTGACCTTTTTGGGACTGAAGCTTTCTTT,CASSDLFGTEAFF
NA,TRBJ1-2,NA,TRBV5-1,TGCGCCAGCAGCTTGGAGCCGCGCACCCATGGCTACACCTTC,CASSLEPRTHGYTF
TRBD2,TRBJ2-3,once,TRBV6-5,TGTGCCAGCAGTTACTCAGGGACTAGCATAGATACGCAGTATTTT,CASSYSGTSIDTQYF
TRBD1,TRBJ1-5,NA,TRBV6-2/TRBV6-3,TGTGCCAGCAGTTATCCGGGACAGGGGGCGCGGATTAGCAATCAGCCCCAGCATTTT,CASSYPGQGARISNQPQHF
NA,TRBJ1-2,NA,TRBV14,TGTGCCAGCAGCCCCAATTCCGTTACAGGGAACTATGGCTACACCTTC,CASSPNSVTGNYGYTF
TRBD2,TRBJ2-1,NA,TRBV7-9,TGTGCCAGCAGCTTCGGCGGGGGGGCGGATGAGCAGTTCTTC,CASSFGGGADEQFF
TRBD2,TRBJ2-2,few,TRBV28,TGTGCCAGCAGTACGATACTAGCGGGATACACCGGGGAGCTGTTTTTT,CASSTILAGYTGELFF
NA,TRBJ1-5,NA,TRBV7-3,TGTGCCAGCAGCTTTTCCTTCAATCAGCCCCAGCATTTT,CASSFSFNQPQHF
NA,TRBJ2-7,once,TRBV20-1,TGCAGTGTGGAGGGAACAGTCGAGCAGTACTTC,CSVEGTVEQYF
NA,TRBJ2-7,NA,TRBV23-1,TGCGCCAGCAGTCATTACCGACAGAACGAGCCCTACGAGCAGTACTTC,CASSHYRQNEPYEQYF
TRBD1,TRBJ1-5,NA,TRBV28,TGTGCCAGCAGCACAGGGGACCGCAGTCAGCCCCAGCATTTT,CASSTGDRSQPQHF
TRBD2,TRBJ2-7,NA,TRBV19,TGTGCCAGTAACCCCTGGCGGGAGCGGGTGTACGAGCAGTACTTC,CASNPWRERVYEQYF
NA,TRBJ1-5,NA,TRBV19,TGTGCCACTACGATAACAACGGGGGGCAATCAGCCCCAGCATTTT,CATTITTGGNQPQHF
TRBD1,TRBJ2-1,NA,TRBV2,TGTGCCAGCTTGTTACCACCGGGACAGGGGTACAATGAGCAGTTCTTC,CASLLPPGQGYNEQFF
NA,TRBJ1-2,once,TRBV10-3,TGTGCCATCAGTGGAGTAGGGATGGACTATGGCTACACCTTC,CAISGVGMDYGYTF
TRBD1,TRBJ1-1,NA,TRBV7-2,TGTGCCAGCAGCCAGATGACAGGGGGGAACACTGAAGCTTTCTTT,CASSQMTGGNTEAFF
NA,TRBJ2-7,NA,TRBV7-9,TGTGCCAGCAGCTCGGGTTCCTCCTACGAGCAGTACTTC,CASSSGSSYEQYF
NA,TRBJ2-3,NA,TRBV5-6,TGTGCCAGCAGCCCGGATGGACACCGTAGCACAGATACGCAGTATTTT,CASSPDGHRSTDTQYF
NA,TRBJ1-6,NA,TRBV5-4,TGTGCCAGCAGCTTCAAGAAGGAAGGTCAATCACCCCTCCACTTT,CASSFKKEGQSPLHF
TRBD1,TRBJ1-3,NA,TRBV15,TGTGCCACCAGCAACAGGGACAGTGGAAACACCATATATTTT,CATSNRDSGNTIYF
NA,TRBJ2-7,NA,TRBV7-9,TGTGCCAGCAGCTTACAGGGTCCCGGGGAGCAGTACTTC,CASSLQGPGEQYF
TRBD2,TRBJ2-3,NA,TRBV5-1,TGCGCCAGCAGCATCCCCGCGGGACTAGCTGTCGATACGCAGTATTTT,CASSIPAGLAVDTQYF
TRBD1,TRBJ2-1,NA,TRBV7-3,TGTGCCAGCAGCTTCAAAGGGACAGGGGCCCATGAGCAGTTCTTC,CASSFKGTGAHEQFF
NA,TRBJ2-2,NA,TRBV2,TGTGCCAGCAGTGAAGGGGACGTAAGCCCCGGGGAGCTGTTTTTT,CASSEGDVSPGELFF
TRBD1,TRBJ1-6,NA,TRBV10-3,TGTGCCATCAGTGAGAATACAGGGGGCAGGGCACCCCTCCACTTT,CAISENTGGRAPLHF
TRBD1,TRBJ2-2,NA,TRBV6-5,TGTGCCAGCAGTTTTTCGTCCGGGACAGGGCACCGGGAGCTGTTTTTT,CASSFSSGTGHRELFF
TRBD1,TRBJ2-2,NA,TRBV11-2,TGTGCCAGCAGCCAGGGGACAGCGAACACCGGGGAGCTGTTTTTT,CASSQGTANTGELFF
NA,TRBJ2-1,NA,TRBV30,TGTGCCTGGAGTCCGGGGGCAGGTGAGCAGTTCTTC,CAWSPGAGEQFF
NA,TRBJ2-2,NA,TRBV12-3/TRBV12-4,TGTGCCAGCAGTTTTGGCACCGGGGAGCTGTTTTTT,CASSFGTGELFF
TRBD1,TRBJ1-2,NA,TRBV4-2,TGTGCCAGCAGCCCGACCGGGACAGGGGAGAATGGCTACACCTTC,CASSPTGTGENGYTF
NA,TRBJ2-3,once,TRBV19,TGTGCCAGTAAGGCAGATACGCAGTATTTT,CASKADTQYF
NA,TRBJ2-3,NA,TRBV27,TGTGCCACCCGACCCCAATACCACAGCACAGATACGCAGTATTTT,CATRPQYHSTDTQYF
TRBD2,TRBJ2-3,NA,TRBV7-3,TGTGCCAGCAGCTTTTTGTCTGCGGGGGGGAGGACAGATACGCAGTATTTT,CASSFLSAGGRTDTQYF
NA,TRBJ2-3,NA,TRBV29-1,TGCAGCGCCACAGGGCGGTCCCCAGATACGCAGTATTTT,CSATGRSPDTQYF
NA,TRBJ1-1,NA,TRBV5-1,TGCGCCAGCAGCTTGTTGGGGCCCGCCCTGGACACTGAAGCTTTCTTT,CASSLLGPALDTEAFF
NA,TRBJ2-5,NA,TRBV14,TGTGCCAGCAGCCAACTCCGGGGAAATGGAGAGACCCAGTACTTC,CASSQLRGNGETQYF
NA,TRBJ1-5,few,TRBV27,TGTGCCAGCCTTTCCCGGGACAGCAATCAGCCCCAGCATTTT,CASLSRDSNQPQHF
NA,TRBJ2-3,NA,TRBV5-1,TGCGCCAGCACCCCCGGAAGCACAGATACGCAGTATTTT,CASTPGSTDTQYF
NA,TRBJ1-3,NA,TRBV6-6,TGTGCCAGCAGTTACTCTCTCTCTGGAAACACCATATATTTT,CASSYSLSGNTIYF
NA,TRBJ2-7,NA,TRBV5-1,TGCGCCAGCACCCTGGGGGCGGGAAGCTCCTACGAGCAGTACTTC,CASTLGAGSSYEQYF